This note documents a single TCR beta chain sequence. The antigen is not known. The data originate from a study of vaccination effects on CD4 cells after COVID-19. Overall study context: ViraFEST assay sequencing came after antigen-specific CD4+ T cells were expanded with viral peptide pools.

Scientists isolated CD4+ T cells after an approximately ten-day culture period ended. Generated by immunoSEQ multiplex PCR, the TCRdb table keeps only in-frame clones and is missing some. The sample lists 35,000 to 40,000 clones, more than 75% occurring once. Germline CDR1 reads MNHEY; CDR2 reads SMNVEV (reference sequence). The CDR3 has 15 residues. V shed 4 bases and J shed 4 bases, with 11 bases lying between them. The chain employs TRBV27 and TRBJ2-6, with D perhaps matching TRBD1 (6 bases). The receptor comes from a human donor who received a COVID-19 vaccine. The material was CD4+ T cells from PBMCs cultured without peptide, obtained before COVID-19 vaccination. The CDR3 sequence is CASSSAGAGANVLTF. DNA of the CDR3: TGTGCCAGCAGTTCTGCAGGGGCAGGGGCCAACGTCCTGACTTTC.